Below, 10 T cell receptor beta chains from the same sample are listed, as sequenced in a study of CD8+CD57+ T cells in acquired aplastic anemia. All sequencing subjects had displayed CD8+CD57+ cell expansion on flow cytometry. Profiling of TCR beta VDJ combinations and CDR3 sequences used genomic DNA as template. TCRdb called the reads again in MiXCR, with one record for every CDR3 protein. The data hold 150,000 to 180,000 distinct CDR3 sequences, with around half observed a single time. The specimen was sorted CD4+, CD8+, or CD8+CD57+ T cells (not recorded which) from PBMCs. Receptor source: a human donor with aplastic anemia.

The chain employs TRBV15 and TRBJ2-6; the match to TRBD1 covers 7 bases. Unmatched junction bases numbered 4, after V lost 4 bases and J lost 1 base. Germline V lookup: CDR1 LNHNV, CDR2 YYDKDF (reference sequence). The CDR3 has 16 residues. The CDR3 DNA reads as TGTGCCACCAGCACAGTACAGGGGTCTGGGGCCAACGTCCTGACTTTC. Its translation is CATSTVQGSGANVLTF.

This clonotype has a count of ten or more. This chain joins TRBV29-1 and TRBJ2-5; D may be TRBD2 (6 bases). V dropped 3 bases and J dropped 1 base, with 12 bases sitting between them. CDR3 length: 14 amino acids. Germline V gives CDR1 SQVTM, CDR2 ANQGSEA. The CDR3 region has the DNA TGCAGCGTTGAGGTCGTGGGGGGCCAAGAGACCCAGTACTTC. It yields the protein CSVEVVGGQETQYF.

The rearrangement uses TRBV2 and TRBJ1-6; D possibly corresponds to TRBD1 (5 bases). Germline V gives CDR1 SNHLY, CDR2 FYNNEI. V shed 2 bases and J shed 9 bases, with 14 bases lying between them. The CDR3 is made up of 15 amino acids. Written as DNA, the CDR3 is TGTGCCAGCAGTGAACCACTTTGGGGGTTTTCACCCCTCCACTTT. Protein product: CASSEPLWGFSPLHF.

This clonotype was detected only a few times. The genes are TRBV19 and TRBJ2-3; TRBD2 matches at 7 bases. Germline CDR1 LNHDA, CDR2 SQIVND (reference sequence). The CDR3 length is 13 residues. Trimming removed 8 bases from V and 1 base from J; junction bases left unmatched: 3. The CDR3 bases are TGTGCCAGTGGCCTAGCGGGCACAGATACGCAGTATTTT. It specifies CASGLAGTDTQYF.

The V call is TRBV20-1, the J call TRBJ1-1; D gene ambiguous. Trimming left V 6 bases short and J 4 bases short, with 15 bases between. CDR3 length: 13 residues. Germline CDR1 DFQATT, CDR2 SNEGSKA (reference sequence). In nucleotides, the CDR3 is TGCAGTGCGAAGACATGGGAGGGCACTGAAGCTTTCTTT. Translated, it gives CSAKTWEGTEAFF.

This clonotype was recorded at least ten times. This chain joins TRBV29-1 and TRBJ1-1, with TRBD1 identical over 7 bases. The CDR3 is 13 amino acids. V was clipped by 3 bases and J by 7 bases; unmatched bases: 8. Germline V gene sequence: CDR1 SQVTM, CDR2 ANQGSEA. CDR3 amino acids: CSVDLEGAGEAFF. The CDR3 DNA follows: TGCAGCGTTGATTTGGAGGGGGCGGGTGAAGCTTTCTTT.

Turning to this clonotype: At one of its ends the junction is not consistent with the germline gene, which may arise from a read error. This chain joins TRBV24-1 and TRBJ1-4, with D maybe TRBD1 (6 bases). This CDR3 contains 16 residues. Germline loops: CDR1 KGHDR, CDR2 SFDVKD. The chain's CDR3 is CATSEGTGLTSEKLFF. The CDR3 region has the DNA TGTGCCACCAGTGAGGGAACAGGGCTTACTAGTGAAAAATTGTTTTTT.

At least ten counts were recorded for this clonotype. The CDR3 DNA reads as TGTGCCAGCAGTTATCGGCCAGGAGTTGGCTACACCTTC. It is translated as CASSYRPGVGYTF. The chain couples TRBV6-5 to TRBJ1-2; D remains ambiguous. CDR1 MNHEY and CDR2 SVGAGI come from the germline V gene. The CDR3 is made up of 13 amino acids. V dropped 3 bases and J dropped 7 bases, with 12 bases sitting between them.

This clonotype has more than one count but fewer than ten. The genes are TRBV10-3 and TRBJ1-6; D possibly corresponds to TRBD1 (5 bases). With 3 bases removed from V and 9 bases from J, the gap between germline ends came to 15 bases. CDR3 length equals 15 residues. The germline V gene has CDR1 ENHRY and CDR2 SYGVKD. The CDR3 nucleotides are TGTGCCATCAGTGAAAATCCCGGGGCAAGTTCACCCCTCCACTTT. Amino acids: CAISENPGASSPLHF.

This clonotype was seen at least ten times. This sequence joins TRBV19 and TRBJ2-7, with TRBD1 identical over 9 bases. Germline V gives CDR1 LNHDA, CDR2 SQIVND (reference sequence). This CDR3 comprises 16 residues. The V and J ends lost 1 base and 1 base, in that order; junction bases with no gene match: 5. The CDR3 DNA is TGTGCCAGTAGTATAGTAAGACAGGGGGGATCCTACGAGCAGTACTTC. Residues: CASSIVRQGGSYEQYF.